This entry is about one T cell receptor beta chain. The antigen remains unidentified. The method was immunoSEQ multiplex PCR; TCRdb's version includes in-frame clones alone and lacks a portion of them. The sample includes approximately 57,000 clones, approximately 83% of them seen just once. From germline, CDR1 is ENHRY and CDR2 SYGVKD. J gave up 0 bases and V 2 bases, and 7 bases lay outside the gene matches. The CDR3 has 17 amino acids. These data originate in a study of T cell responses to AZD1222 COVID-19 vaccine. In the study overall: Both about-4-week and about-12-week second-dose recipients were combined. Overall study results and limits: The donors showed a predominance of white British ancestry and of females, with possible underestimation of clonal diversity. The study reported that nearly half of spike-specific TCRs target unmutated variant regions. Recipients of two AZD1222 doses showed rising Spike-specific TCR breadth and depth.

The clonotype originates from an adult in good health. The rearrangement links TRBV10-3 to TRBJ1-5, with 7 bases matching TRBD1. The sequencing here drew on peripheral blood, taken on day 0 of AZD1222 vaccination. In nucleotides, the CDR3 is TGTGCCATCAGTGAGACCCGACAGGGAGGTAGCAATCAGCCCCAGCATTTT. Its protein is CAISETRQGGSNQPQHF.